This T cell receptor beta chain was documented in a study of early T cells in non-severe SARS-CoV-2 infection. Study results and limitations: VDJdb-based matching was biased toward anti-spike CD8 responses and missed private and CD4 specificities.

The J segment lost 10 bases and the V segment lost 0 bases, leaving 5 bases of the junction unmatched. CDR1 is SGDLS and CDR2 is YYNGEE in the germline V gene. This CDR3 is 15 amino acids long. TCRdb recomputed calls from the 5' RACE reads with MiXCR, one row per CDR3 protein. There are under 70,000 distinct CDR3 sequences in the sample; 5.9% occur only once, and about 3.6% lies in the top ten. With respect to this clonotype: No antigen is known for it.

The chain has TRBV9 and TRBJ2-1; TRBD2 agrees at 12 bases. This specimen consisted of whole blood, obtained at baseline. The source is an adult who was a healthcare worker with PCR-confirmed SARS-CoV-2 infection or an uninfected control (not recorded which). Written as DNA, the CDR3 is TGTGCCAGCAGCGTAGGTTTGCTAGCGGGAGGGGAGCAGTTCTTC. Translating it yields CASSVGLLAGGEQFF. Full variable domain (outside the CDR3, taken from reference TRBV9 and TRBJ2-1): DSGVTQTPKHLITATGQRVTLRCSPRSGDLSVYWYQQSLDQGLQFLIQYYNGEERAKGNILERFSAQQFPDLHSELNLSSLELGDSALYFCASSVGLLAGGEQFFGPGTRLTVL.